The sequence of this TCR beta chain was determined in a study of T cell repertoires in ileal Crohn's disease. Overall study: Median disease duration was roughly 8.5 years; approximately 32% smoked at surgery. All patients had surgery for stricturing (approximately 61%) or penetrating (roughly 39%) disease.

Only a few counts were recorded for this clone. Per sample, roughly 500 nanograms of biopsy DNA were TCRB immunosequenced. The repertoire was sequenced with immunoSEQ multiplex PCR; TCRdb's copy has only in-frame clones and lacks some. The sample carries around 15,000 clones, 65% to 80% recorded once. Documented time point: neoterminal ileum biopsy at postoperative endoscopy, about 6 months after surgery. The CDR3 has 11 amino acids. The V end was cut by 0 bases, the J end by 7 bases, with 1 base between. Per the germline V gene, CDR1 is SGDLS and CDR2 is YYNGEE. This receptor was obtained from an adult with Crohn's disease. V and J are TRBV9 and TRBJ2-2; D call uncertain. Sequenced sample: ileal tissue. CDR3 sequence: CASSVGGELFF. The CDR3 bases are TGTGCCAGCAGCGTAGGCGGGGAGCTGTTTTTT.